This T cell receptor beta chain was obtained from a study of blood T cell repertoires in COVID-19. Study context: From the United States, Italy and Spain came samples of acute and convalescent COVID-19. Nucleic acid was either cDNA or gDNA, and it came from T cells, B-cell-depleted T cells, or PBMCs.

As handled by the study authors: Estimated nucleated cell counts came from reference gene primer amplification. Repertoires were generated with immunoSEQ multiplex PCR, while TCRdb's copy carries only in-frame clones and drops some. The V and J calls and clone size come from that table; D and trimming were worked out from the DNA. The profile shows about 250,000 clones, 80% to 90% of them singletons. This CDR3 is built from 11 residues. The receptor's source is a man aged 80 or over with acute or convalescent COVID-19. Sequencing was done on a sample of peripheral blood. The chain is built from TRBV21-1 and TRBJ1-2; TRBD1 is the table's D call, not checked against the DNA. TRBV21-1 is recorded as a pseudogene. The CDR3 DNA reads TGTGCCAGCAGCACCCGGACAGGGTCCACCTTC. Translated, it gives CASSTRTGSTF.